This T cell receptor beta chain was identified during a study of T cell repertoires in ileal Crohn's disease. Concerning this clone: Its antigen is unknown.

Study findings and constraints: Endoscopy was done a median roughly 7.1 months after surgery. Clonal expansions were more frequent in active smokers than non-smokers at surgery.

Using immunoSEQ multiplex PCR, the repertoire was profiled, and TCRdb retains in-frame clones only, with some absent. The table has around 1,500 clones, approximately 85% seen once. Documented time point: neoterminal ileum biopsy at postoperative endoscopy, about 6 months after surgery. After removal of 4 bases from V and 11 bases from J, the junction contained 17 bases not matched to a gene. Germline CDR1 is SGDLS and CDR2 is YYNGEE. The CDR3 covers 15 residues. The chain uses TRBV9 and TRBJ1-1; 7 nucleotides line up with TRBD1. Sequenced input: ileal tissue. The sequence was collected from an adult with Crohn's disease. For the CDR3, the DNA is TGTGCCAGCAGCCTTAACCCTACAGGGGAAGGGGTCGCTTTCTTT. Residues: CASSLNPTGEGVAFF.